A selection of T cell receptor beta chains follows, all from one sample in a study of T cell changes during pregnancy in multiple sclerosis. Clones were read by immunoSEQ multiplex PCR, and TCRdb kept only the in-frame ones, dropping some. The sample carries roughly 40,000 clones, 90% to 95% recorded once. The sample in question was CD8+ T cells from peripheral blood mononuclear cells, obtained before pregnancy. The source is a female donor with multiple sclerosis, enrolled in a pregnancy study. Both conserved end residues are part of each CDR3. D genes are given only for firm matches. The size field is filled for only some rows; it gives once, few, many or a size class.

14	TRBJ2-3	NA	NA	TRBV28	TGTGCCAGCAGTTTAGCGGGAAGCACAGATACGCAGTATTTT	CASSLAGSTDTQYF
17	TRBJ2-2	NA	TRBD2	TRBV7-6	TGTGCCAGCAGCTTAGGACTAGCGGGAGCTTTGGCCGGGGAGCTGTTTTTT	CASSLGLAGALAGELFF
16	TRBJ2-3	once	NA	TRBV7-9	TGTGCCAGCAGCTTAGTTTCCGGCGGCAGCACAGATACGCAGTATTTT	CASSLVSGGSTDTQYF
15	TRBJ2-3	NA	TRBD1	TRBV6-1	TGTGCCAGCGGAGATAGGACAGGGGGCCCAGATACGCAGTATTTT	CASGDRTGGPDTQYF
16	TRBJ2-2	NA	TRBD2	TRBV27	TGTGCCAGGACGGGACTAGCGGGACCGAACACCGGGGAGCTGTTTTTT	CARTGLAGPNTGELFF
16	TRBJ1-1	NA	TRBD1	TRBV5-8	TGTGCCAGGAAGGACAGGGGAGATAGCATGAACACTGAAGCTTTCTTT	CARKDRGDSMNTEAFF
14	TRBJ2-7	NA	TRBD2	TRBV27	TGTGCCAGCAGTTTAAGTAGCGGGGACTACGAGCAGTACTTC	CASSLSSGDYEQYF
14	TRBJ1-1	NA	TRBD1	TRBV19	TGTGCCAGTAGTATCGGACAGGGGCGCCGAGAAGCTTTCTTT	CASSIGQGRREAFF
16	TRBJ2-1	NA	TRBD2	TRBV11-2	TGTGCCAGCAGCTTAGAATTTAGCGGGAGTGCCAATGAGCAGTTCTTC	CASSLEFSGSANEQFF
12	TRBJ2-3	NA	TRBD2	TRBV7-6	TGTGCCAGCAGCTCCCGGGGGGGCACGCAGTATTTT	CASSSRGGTQYF
18	TRBJ2-2	NA	NA	TRBV2	TGTGCCAGCAGTGAAGGGGCAGGGGATATAACCCTCACCGGGGAGCTGTTTTTT	CASSEGAGDITLTGELFF
15	TRBJ2-1	NA	NA	TRBV27	TGTGCCAGCAGTTTATTCATTAATTCGGACAATGAGCAGTTCTTC	CASSLFINSDNEQFF
17	TRBJ2-7	NA	NA	TRBV4-1	TGCGCCAGCAGCGAAGAAGCCACAGGGAGTGGAATCTACGAGCAGTACTTC	CASSEEATGSGIYEQYF
16	TRBJ2-3	NA	TRBD1	TRBV18	TGTGCCAGCTCACCAGAGGGACAGGGGCCCACAGATACGCAGTATTTT	CASSPEGQGPTDTQYF
14	TRBJ1-1	NA	TRBD1	TRBV5-5	TGTGCCAGCAGCTTCGGGACAGGGAGCACTGAAGCTTTCTTT	CASSFGTGSTEAFF
15	TRBJ1-4	NA	NA	TRBV6-1	TGTGCCAGCAGTGAAAGTTCGGGTCTCAATGAAAAACTGTTTTTT	CASSESSGLNEKLFF
15	TRBJ1-5	NA	TRBD1	TRBV9	TGTGCCAGCAGCGAGACAGGGGACATGAATCAGCCCCAGCATTTT	CASSETGDMNQPQHF
12	TRBJ2-7	NA	NA	TRBV9	TGTGCCAGCAGCGTAGCTGGGGCCGAGCAGTACTTC	CASSVAGAEQYF
16	TRBJ2-1	NA	NA	TRBV14	TGTGCCAGCAGCCCCCGGGACTACAGGGATCCCAATGAGCAGTTCTTC	CASSPRDYRDPNEQFF
14	TRBJ2-7	NA	TRBD1	TRBV4-3	TGCGCCAGCAGCCCGGGACAGGGCACCTACGAGCAGTACTTC	CASSPGQGTYEQYF
16	TRBJ2-1	NA	NA	TRBV7-9	TGTGCCAGCAGCTCGCTAGCCTCCGGTCTCGTCAATGAGCAGTTCTTC	CASSSLASGLVNEQFF
15	TRBJ2-3	NA	TRBD2	TRBV29-1	TGCAGCGTTACGTTAGCGGGAGGACTGGGGGATACGCAGTATTTT	CSVTLAGGLGDTQYF
14	TRBJ1-4	NA	NA	TRBV27	TGTGCCAGCAGTTCCAGGACAGCCTATGAAAAACTGTTTTTT	CASSSRTAYEKLFF
13	TRBJ2-7	NA	NA	TRBV28	TGTGCCAGCAGGTACGGACATTCCTACGAGCAGTACTTC	CASRYGHSYEQYF
15	TRBJ2-3	NA	TRBD1	TRBV2	TGTGCCAGCAGTGGCCAGGGGGCGTCCACAGATACGCAGTATTTT	CASSGQGASTDTQYF
13	TRBJ2-2	NA	NA	TRBV27	TGTGCCAGCAGTTTAACAAACACCGGGGAGCTGTTTTTT	CASSLTNTGELFF
19	TRBJ2-3	NA	NA	TRBV4-3	TGCGCCAGCAGCCAAGAAGGGATAGGAGTGACCGGGGGCACAGATACGCAGTATTTT	CASSQEGIGVTGGTDTQYF
15	TRBJ2-1	NA	TRBD2	TRBV7-8	TGTGCCAGCAGCCAACTAGCGGGCCTTAACAATGAGCAGTTCTTC	CASSQLAGLNNEQFF
15	TRBJ1-1	once	TRBD1	TRBV6-5	TGTGCCAGCAGTTATAACCAGGGGGCGAACACTGAAGCTTTCTTT	CASSYNQGANTEAFF
14	TRBJ2-7	NA	TRBD2	TRBV5-1	TGCGCCAGCAGCGGGGGACTAGCGTCCCACGAGCAGTACTTC	CASSGGLASHEQYF
15	TRBJ1-2	NA	TRBD1	TRBV9	TGTGCCAGCAGCGTAGGGGGGACAGGGAGCCATGGCTACACCTTC	CASSVGGTGSHGYTF
17	TRBJ2-2	NA	NA	TRBV5-8	TGTGCCAGCAGCCCCCCACCAGGGGCTAGGGTAGGCGGGGAGCTGTTTTTT	CASSPPPGARVGGELFF
17	TRBJ2-1	once	TRBD2	TRBV27	TGTGCCAGCAGCCCGCAGACTAGCGGGAGGATTATCGATGAGCAGTTCTTC	CASSPQTSGRIIDEQFF
15	TRBJ2-5	NA	TRBD1	TRBV28	TGTGCCAGCTTCAAGCCGGGACAGAATGAAGAGACCCAGTACTTC	CASFKPGQNEETQYF
18	TRBJ2-1	NA	TRBD2	TRBV6-4	TGTGCCAGCAGTCAGACCGCCCGACTAGCGGGAGAGGGCAATGAGCAGTTCTTC	CASSQTARLAGEGNEQFF
15	TRBJ2-6	once	TRBD1	TRBV13	TGTGCCAGCAGCTCAGGGGGCGCTGGGGCCAACGTCCTGACTTTC	CASSSGGAGANVLTF
14	TRBJ1-2	NA	TRBD1	TRBV5-6	TGTGCCAGCAGCCCGACAGGGGACTTCTATGGCTACACCTTC	CASSPTGDFYGYTF
12	TRBJ2-7	NA	NA	TRBV2	TGTGCCAGCAGTGGAGGGCTCTACGAGCAGTACTTC	CASSGGLYEQYF
13	TRBJ1-1	NA	NA	TRBV6-5	TGTGCCAGCACACCAGGGTACTATACTGAAGCTTTCTTT	CASTPGYYTEAFF
15	TRBJ2-1	once	NA	TRBV9	TGTGCCAGCAGCGCCCGCTACTCCGCCAACAATGAGCAGTTCTTC	CASSARYSANNEQFF
16	TRBJ2-7	NA	TRBD1	TRBV7-9	TGTGCCAGCAGCTTTCCGTCAGGGGGCGCCTCCTACGAGCAGTACTTC	CASSFPSGGASYEQYF
15	TRBJ2-5	NA	NA	TRBV6-1	TGTGCCAGCAGACGCCGGGCCGCAGGGCAAGAGACCCAGTACTTC	CASRRRAAGQETQYF